Listed here is a single T cell receptor beta chain. As yet, its antigen is unknown. The data were obtained in a study of response to subunit inactivated influenza vaccine. Findings and caveats of the study: The authors offered the suggestion that each seasonal influenza vaccination recruits few new T cells.

Deletions cut 8 bases from V and 5 bases from J, with 9 bases between. The CDR3 extends over 11 amino acids. Germline loops: CDR1 MNHNY, CDR2 SVGAGI (reference sequence). MiXCR, run by TCRdb on the RT-PCR reads, gives a single entry per CDR3 protein. The sample lists over 150,000 distinct CDR3 sequences, about 10% seen once, with under 40% in the top ten. The sequence was obtained from a man aged 50 to 75 who received an inactivated influenza vaccine. V and J are TRBV6-6 and TRBJ2-5; no definite D call. The starting material was CD8+ T cells sorted from PBMCs, obtained approximately 25 months after vaccination. Here the CDR3 DNA reads TGTGCCAGCCGATTTCTGGAGACCCAGTACTTC. As protein: CASRFLETQYF.